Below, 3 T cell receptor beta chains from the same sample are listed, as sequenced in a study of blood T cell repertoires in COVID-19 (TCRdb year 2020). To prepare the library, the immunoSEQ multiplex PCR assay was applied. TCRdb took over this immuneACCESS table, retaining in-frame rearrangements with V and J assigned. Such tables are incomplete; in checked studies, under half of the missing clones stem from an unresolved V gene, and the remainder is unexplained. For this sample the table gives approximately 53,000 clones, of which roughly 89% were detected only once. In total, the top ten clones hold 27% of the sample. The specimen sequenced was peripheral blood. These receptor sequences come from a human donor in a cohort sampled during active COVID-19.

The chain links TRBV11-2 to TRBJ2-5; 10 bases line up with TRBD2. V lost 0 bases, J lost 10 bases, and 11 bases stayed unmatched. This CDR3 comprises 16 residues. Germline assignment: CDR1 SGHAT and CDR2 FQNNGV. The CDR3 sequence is CASSLEAGGVQAGQYF. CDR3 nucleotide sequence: TGTGCCAGCAGCTTAGAAGCGGGAGGGGTACAGGCGGGCCAGTACTTC.

In DNA form, the CDR3 reads TGTGCCACCAGTGACCAGGGGTGGGACTATGGCTACACCTTC. Its protein is CATSDQGWDYGYTF. The rearrangement links TRBV24-1 to TRBJ1-2, with D perhaps matching TRBD1 (6 bases). Deletions cut 4 bases from V and 3 bases from J, with 11 bases between. The CDR3 runs 14 residues. From germline, CDR1 is KGHDR and CDR2 SFDVKD.

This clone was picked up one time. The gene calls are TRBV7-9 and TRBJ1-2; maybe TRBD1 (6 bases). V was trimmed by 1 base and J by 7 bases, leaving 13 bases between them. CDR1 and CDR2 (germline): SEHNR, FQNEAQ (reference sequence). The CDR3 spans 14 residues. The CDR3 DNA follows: TGTGCCAGCAGCTTAGGTGGGACAAGTGCTGGCTACACCTTC. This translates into CASSLGGTSAGYTF. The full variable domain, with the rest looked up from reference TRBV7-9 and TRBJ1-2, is DTGVSQNPRHKITKRGQNVTFRCDPISEHNRLYWYRQTLGQGPEFLTYFQNEAQLEKSRLLSDRFSAERPKGSFSTLEIQRTEQGDSAMYLCASSLGGTSAGYTFGSGTRLTVV.